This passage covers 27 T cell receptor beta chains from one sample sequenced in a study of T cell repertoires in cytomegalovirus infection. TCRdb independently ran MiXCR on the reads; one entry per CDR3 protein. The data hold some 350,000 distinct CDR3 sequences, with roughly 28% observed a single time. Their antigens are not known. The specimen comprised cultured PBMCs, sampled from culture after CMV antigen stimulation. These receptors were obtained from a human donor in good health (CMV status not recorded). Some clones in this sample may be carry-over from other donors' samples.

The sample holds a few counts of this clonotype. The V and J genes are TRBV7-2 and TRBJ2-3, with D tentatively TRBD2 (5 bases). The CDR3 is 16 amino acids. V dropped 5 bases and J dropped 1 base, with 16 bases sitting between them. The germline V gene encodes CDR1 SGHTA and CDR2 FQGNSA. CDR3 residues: CASSPRSGSGTDTQYF. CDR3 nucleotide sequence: TGTGCCAGCAGCCCAAGGTCGGGGTCTGGCACAGATACGCAGTATTTT.

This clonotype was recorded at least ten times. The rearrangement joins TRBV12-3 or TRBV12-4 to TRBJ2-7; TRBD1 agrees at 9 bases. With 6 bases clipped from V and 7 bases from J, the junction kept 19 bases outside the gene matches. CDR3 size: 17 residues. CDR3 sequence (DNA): TGTGCCAGCAGCCATTCGGCGGGACAGGGCGAATTGAGGGAGCAGTACTTC. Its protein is CASSHSAGQGELREQYF.

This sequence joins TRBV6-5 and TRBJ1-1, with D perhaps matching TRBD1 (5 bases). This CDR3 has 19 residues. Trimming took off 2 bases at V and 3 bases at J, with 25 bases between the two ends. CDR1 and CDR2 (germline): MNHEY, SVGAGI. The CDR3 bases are TGTGCCAGCAGTTACGGAAGCTGGGACTCCCAAATAATATACACTGAAGCTTTCTTT. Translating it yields CASSYGSWDSQIIYTEAFF.

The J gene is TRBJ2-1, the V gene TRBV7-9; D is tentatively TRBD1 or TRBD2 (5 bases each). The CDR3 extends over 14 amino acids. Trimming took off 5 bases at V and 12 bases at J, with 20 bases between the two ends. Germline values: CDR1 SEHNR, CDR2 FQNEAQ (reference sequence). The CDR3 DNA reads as TGTGCCAGCAGCACATCCGGGGCGTCAATGAGGCAGTTCTTC. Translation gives CASSTSGASMRQFF.

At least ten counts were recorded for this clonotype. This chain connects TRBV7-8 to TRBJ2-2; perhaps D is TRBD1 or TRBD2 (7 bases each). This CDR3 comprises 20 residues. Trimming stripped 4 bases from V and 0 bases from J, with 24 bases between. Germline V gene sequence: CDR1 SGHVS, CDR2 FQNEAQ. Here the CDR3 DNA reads TGTGCCAGCAGCTACCCCCGACAGGGAGCGGGGAACCCGAACACCGGGGAGCTGTTTTTT. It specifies CASSYPRQGAGNPNTGELFF. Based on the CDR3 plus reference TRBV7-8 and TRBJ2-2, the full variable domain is GAGVSQSPRYKVAKRGQDVALRCDPISGHVSLFWYQQALGQGPEFLTYFQNEAQLDKSGLPSDRFFAERPEGSVSTLKIQRTQQEDSAVYLCASSYPRQGAGNPNTGELFFGEGSRLTVL.

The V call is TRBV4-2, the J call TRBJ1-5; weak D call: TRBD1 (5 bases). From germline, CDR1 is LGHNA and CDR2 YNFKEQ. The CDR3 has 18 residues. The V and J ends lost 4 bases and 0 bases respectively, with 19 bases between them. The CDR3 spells CASSPSESGPYSNQPQHF. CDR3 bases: TGTGCCAGCAGCCCAAGTGAGTCGGGGCCTTATAGCAATCAGCCCCAGCATTTT.

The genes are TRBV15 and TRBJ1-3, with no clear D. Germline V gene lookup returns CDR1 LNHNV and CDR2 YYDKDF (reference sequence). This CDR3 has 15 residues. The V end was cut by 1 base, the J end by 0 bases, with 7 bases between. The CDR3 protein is CATSRGGYSGNTIYF. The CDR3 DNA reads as TGTGCCACCAGCAGAGGCGGGTACTCTGGAAACACCATATATTTT.

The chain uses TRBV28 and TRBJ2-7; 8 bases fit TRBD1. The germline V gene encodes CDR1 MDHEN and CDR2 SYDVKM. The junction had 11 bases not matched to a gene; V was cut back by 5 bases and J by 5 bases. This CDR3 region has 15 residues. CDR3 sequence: CASSLNRGVRDEQYF. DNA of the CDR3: TGTGCCAGCAGTCTCAACAGGGGGGTCAGAGACGAGCAGTACTTC.

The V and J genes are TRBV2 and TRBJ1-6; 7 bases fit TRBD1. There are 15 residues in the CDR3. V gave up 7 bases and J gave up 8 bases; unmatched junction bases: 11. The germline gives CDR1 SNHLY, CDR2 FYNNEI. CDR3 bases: TGTGCCAGCAAGCAGGGGGTCGTCGAGGATTCACCCCTCCACTTT. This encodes CASKQGVVEDSPLHF. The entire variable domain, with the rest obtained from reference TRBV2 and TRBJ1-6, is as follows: EPEVTQTPSHQVTQMGQEVILRCVPISNHLYFYWYRQILGQKVEFLVSFYNNEISEKSEIFDDQFSVERPDGSNFTLKIRSTKLEDSAMYFCASKQGVVEDSPLHFGNGTRLTVT.

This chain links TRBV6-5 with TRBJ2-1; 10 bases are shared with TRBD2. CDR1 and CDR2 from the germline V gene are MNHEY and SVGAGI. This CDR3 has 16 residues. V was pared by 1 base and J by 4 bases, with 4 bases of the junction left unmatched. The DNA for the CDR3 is TGTGCCAGCAGTTACTTAGCGGGAGGTTCTTACAATGAGCAGTTCTTC. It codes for CASSYLAGGSYNEQFF.

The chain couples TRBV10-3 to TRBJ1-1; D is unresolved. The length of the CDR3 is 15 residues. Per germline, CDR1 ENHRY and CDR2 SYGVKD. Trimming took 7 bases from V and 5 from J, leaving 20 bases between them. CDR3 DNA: TGTGCCATCACAGAAACTTCAGAAGGGAATACTGAAGCTTTCTTT. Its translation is CAITETSEGNTEAFF.

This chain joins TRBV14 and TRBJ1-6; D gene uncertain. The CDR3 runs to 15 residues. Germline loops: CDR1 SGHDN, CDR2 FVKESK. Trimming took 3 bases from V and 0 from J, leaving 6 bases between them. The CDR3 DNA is TGTGCCAGCAGCCAGCGCTCCTCCTATAATTCACCCCTCCACTTT. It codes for CASSQRSSYNSPLHF.

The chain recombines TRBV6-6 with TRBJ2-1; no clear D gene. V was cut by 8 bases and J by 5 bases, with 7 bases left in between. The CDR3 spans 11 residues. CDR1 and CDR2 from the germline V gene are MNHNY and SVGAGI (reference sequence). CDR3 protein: CASGPDNEQFF. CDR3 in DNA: TGTGCCAGCGGGCCGGACAATGAGCAGTTCTTC.

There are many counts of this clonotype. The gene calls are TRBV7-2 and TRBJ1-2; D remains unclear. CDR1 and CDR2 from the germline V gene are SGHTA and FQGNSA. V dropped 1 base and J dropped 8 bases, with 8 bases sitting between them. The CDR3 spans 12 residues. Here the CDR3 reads CASSLEVQGYTF. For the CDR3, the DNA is TGTGCCAGCAGCTTAGAAGTGCAAGGCTACACCTTC.

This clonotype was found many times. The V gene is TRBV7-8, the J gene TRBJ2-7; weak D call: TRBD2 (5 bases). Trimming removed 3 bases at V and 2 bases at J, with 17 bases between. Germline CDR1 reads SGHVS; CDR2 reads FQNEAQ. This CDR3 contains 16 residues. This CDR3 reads CASSFPPLRGPYEQYF. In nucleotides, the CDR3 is TGTGCCAGCAGCTTCCCCCCGTTACGGGGTCCCTACGAGCAGTACTTC.

DNA of the CDR3: TGCGCCAGCACCTTTGAGATCCGGAGCGGAATGAACACTGAAGCTTTCTTT. Translation gives CASTFEIRSGMNTEAFF. The J gene is TRBJ1-1, the V gene TRBV5-1; no clear D gene. The V end lost 6 bases, the J end lost 0 bases, and 21 bases lay between the germline ends. The CDR3 length is 17 residues. Germline CDR1 is SGHRS and CDR2 is YFSETQ.

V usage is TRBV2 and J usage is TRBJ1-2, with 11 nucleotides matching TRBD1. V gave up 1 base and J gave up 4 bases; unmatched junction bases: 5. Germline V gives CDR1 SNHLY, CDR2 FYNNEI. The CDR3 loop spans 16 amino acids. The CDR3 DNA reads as TGTGCCAGCAGTGAAGGGGACAGGGGGAGTCCCTATGGCTACACCTTC. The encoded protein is CASSEGDRGSPYGYTF.

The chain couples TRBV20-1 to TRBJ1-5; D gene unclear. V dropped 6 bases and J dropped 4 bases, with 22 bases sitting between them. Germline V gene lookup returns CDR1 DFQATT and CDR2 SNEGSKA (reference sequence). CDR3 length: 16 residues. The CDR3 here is CSAPSTPRTLNQPQHF. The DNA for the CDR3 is TGCAGTGCCCCCTCTACCCCCCGGACTTTAAATCAGCCCCAGCATTTT.

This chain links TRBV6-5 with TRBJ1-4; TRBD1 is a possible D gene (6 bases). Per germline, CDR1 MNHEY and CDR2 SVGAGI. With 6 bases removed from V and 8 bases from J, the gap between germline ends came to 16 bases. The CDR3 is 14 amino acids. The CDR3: CASSPRQEGEKLFF. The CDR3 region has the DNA TGTGCCAGCAGCCCCCGACAGGAGGGGGAAAAACTGTTTTTT.

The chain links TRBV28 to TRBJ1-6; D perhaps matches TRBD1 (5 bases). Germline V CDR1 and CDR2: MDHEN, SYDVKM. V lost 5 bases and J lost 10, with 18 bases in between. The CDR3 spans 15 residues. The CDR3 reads CASSMTPGGGSPLHF. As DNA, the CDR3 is TGTGCCAGCAGTATGACCCCCGGGGGTGGATCACCCCTCCACTTT.

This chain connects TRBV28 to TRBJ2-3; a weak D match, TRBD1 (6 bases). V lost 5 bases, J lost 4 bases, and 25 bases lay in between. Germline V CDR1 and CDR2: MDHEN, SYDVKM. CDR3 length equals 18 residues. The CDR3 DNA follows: TGTGCCAGCAGTCCTCCCTGGACAGCCACCCGACCCTCAGATACGCAGTATTTT. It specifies CASSPPWTATRPSDTQYF.

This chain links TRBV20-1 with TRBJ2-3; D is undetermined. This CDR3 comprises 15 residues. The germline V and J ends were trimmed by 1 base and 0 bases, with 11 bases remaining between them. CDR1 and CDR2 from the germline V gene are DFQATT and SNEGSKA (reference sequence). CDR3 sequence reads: CSARVPLRSTDTQYF. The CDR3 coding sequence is TGCAGTGCTAGAGTTCCTTTGCGGAGCACAGATACGCAGTATTTT.

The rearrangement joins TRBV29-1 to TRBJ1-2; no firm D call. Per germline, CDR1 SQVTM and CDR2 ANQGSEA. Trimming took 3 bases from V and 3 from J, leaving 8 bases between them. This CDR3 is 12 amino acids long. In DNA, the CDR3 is TGCAGCGTTGAGGGGATTTACTATGGCTACACCTTC. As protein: CSVEGIYYGYTF.

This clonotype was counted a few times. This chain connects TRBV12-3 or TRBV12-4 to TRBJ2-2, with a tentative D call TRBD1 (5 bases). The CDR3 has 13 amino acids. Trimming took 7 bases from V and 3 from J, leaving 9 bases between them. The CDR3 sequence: CASKGLDTGELFF. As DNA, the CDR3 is TGTGCCAGCAAGGGGCTCGACACCGGGGAGCTGTTTTTT.

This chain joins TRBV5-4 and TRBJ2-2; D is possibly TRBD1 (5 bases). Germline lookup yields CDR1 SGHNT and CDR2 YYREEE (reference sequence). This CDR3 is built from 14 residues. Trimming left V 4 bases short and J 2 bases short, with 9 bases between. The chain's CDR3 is CASSRTSNTGELFF. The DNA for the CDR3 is TGTGCCAGCAGCCGGACATCTAACACCGGGGAGCTGTTTTTT.

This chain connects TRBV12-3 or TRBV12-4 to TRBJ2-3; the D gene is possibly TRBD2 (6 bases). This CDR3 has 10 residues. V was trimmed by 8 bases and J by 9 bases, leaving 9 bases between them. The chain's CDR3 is CASARETQYF. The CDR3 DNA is TGTGCCAGCGCCCGGGAGACGCAGTATTTT.

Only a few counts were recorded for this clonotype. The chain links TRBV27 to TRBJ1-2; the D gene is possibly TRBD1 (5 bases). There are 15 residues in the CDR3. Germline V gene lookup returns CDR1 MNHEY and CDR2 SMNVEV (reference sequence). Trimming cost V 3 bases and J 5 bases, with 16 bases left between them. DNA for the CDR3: TGTGCCAGCAGTTTTGGTCCGTCAGGGTGGTATGGCTACACCTTC. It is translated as CASSFGPSGWYGYTF.